Shown below are 17 T cell receptor beta chains from a single sample sequenced in a study of PD-L1 blockade in urothelial cancer. The sample's time point: pretreatment peripheral blood. Data came from immunoSEQ multiplex PCR; TCRdb stores just in-frame clones and leaves some out. The table shows roughly 130,000 clones, with roughly 84% occurring only once. The source was PBMCs, collected around atezolizumab (anti-PD-L1) treatment. These receptors were collected from a man aged 45 to 65 with urothelial cancer.

The chain employs TRBV28 and TRBJ2-3, with TRBD1 identical over 11 bases. Germline CDR1 is MDHEN and CDR2 is SYDVKM. Trimming cost V 4 bases and J 6 bases; bases outside gene matches: 12. The CDR3 loop spans 17 amino acids. For the CDR3, the DNA is TGTGCCAGCAGTTGGACCAGGGGGACAGGGGGTGCCGATACGCAGTATTTT. This translates into CASSWTRGTGGADTQYF.

The genes are TRBV28 and TRBJ1-2; D gene unclear. The CDR3 sequence is 15 residues long. Trimming shortened V by 3 bases and J by 4 bases, and 15 bases separated the two germline ends. Germline lookup yields CDR1 MDHEN and CDR2 SYDVKM. CDR3: CASSLPERAGYGYTF. The CDR3 region has the DNA TGTGCCAGCAGTTTGCCCGAGAGGGCAGGCTATGGCTACACCTTC.

The V call is TRBV19, the J call TRBJ1-5; tentative D call: TRBD1 (5 bases). CDR1 and CDR2 from the germline V gene are LNHDA and SQIVND (reference sequence). The ends were cut back, 4 bases at V and 7 bases at J, with 20 bases in the middle. There are 16 residues in the CDR3. The CDR3: CASSTQVGGVGQPQHF. CDR3 bases: TGTGCCAGTAGTACGCAAGTCGGGGGGGTGGGACAGCCCCAGCATTTT.

V is TRBV7-9 and J is TRBJ2-3; 9 nucleotides line up with TRBD1. With V trimmed by 6 bases and J by 5 bases, 9 bases remained unmatched. Germline V gene data show CDR1 as SEHNR and CDR2 as FQNEAQ (reference sequence). The length of the CDR3 is 15 residues. In DNA form, the CDR3 reads TGTGCCAGCAGACAAATCGGACAGGGGTTAGATACGCAGTATTTT. Encoded protein: CASRQIGQGLDTQYF.

This chain uses TRBV27 with TRBJ1-2; TRBD1 might be the D (6 bases). In germline, CDR1 is MNHEY, CDR2 SMNVEV (reference sequence). This CDR3 is 14 amino acids long. V was trimmed by 3 bases and J by 1 base, leaving 9 bases between them. The CDR3 sequence: CASSFSGDNYGYTF. In nucleotides, the CDR3 is TGTGCCAGCAGTTTCTCAGGGGATAACTATGGCTACACCTTC.

The J gene is TRBJ1-6, the V gene TRBV27; 7 nucleotides agree with TRBD1. The CDR3 is made up of 13 amino acids. V lost 5 bases and J lost 10; bases outside the gene matches: 5. Per the germline V gene, CDR1 is MNHEY and CDR2 is SMNVEV (reference sequence). CDR3 DNA sequence: TGTGCCAGCAGTAAGACAGGGACCTCACCCCTCCACTTT. Its protein is CASSKTGTSPLHF.

The chain couples TRBV5-1 to TRBJ2-1, with 7 bases fitting TRBD1. Trimming took 0 bases from V and 8 from J; bases not matched to a gene: 5. The CDR3 is 14 amino acids. In germline, CDR1 is SGHRS, CDR2 YFSETQ. CDR3 amino acids: CASSLGQGWHEQFF. The CDR3 bases are TGCGCCAGCAGCTTGGGACAGGGTTGGCATGAGCAGTTCTTC.

The rearrangement links TRBV2 to TRBJ2-4; D is possibly TRBD2 (6 bases). From germline, CDR1 is SNHLY and CDR2 FYNNEI. The CDR3 has 15 amino acids. Trimming took off 2 bases at V and 7 bases at J, with 15 bases between the two ends. The CDR3 sequence is CASSEMGTGRNIQYF. CDR3 sequence (DNA): TGTGCCAGCAGTGAAATGGGGACGGGGAGGAACATTCAGTACTTC.

V gene TRBV15 combines with J gene TRBJ2-7; 12 nucleotides line up with TRBD1. CDR3 size: 15 residues. With V trimmed by 1 base and J by 6 bases, 4 bases remained unmatched. Germline CDR1 LNHNV, CDR2 YYDKDF (reference sequence). The DNA for the CDR3 is TGTGCCACCAGCAGAGCCGGGACAGGGGGCTCCGAGCAGTACTTC. It encodes CATSRAGTGGSEQYF.

The chain has TRBV27 and TRBJ1-5; 10 bases fit TRBD1. Germline CDR1 is MNHEY and CDR2 is SMNVEV (reference sequence). This CDR3 has 16 amino acids. Trimming at V came to 3 bases and at J to 6 bases, leaving 8 bases not matched to a gene. CDR3 protein: CASSFRGQGLSQPQHF. CDR3 in DNA: TGTGCCAGCAGTTTTAGGGGACAGGGGCTCTCTCAGCCCCAGCATTTT.

The V call is TRBV6-1, the J call TRBJ1-5; unclear D gene. CDR3 length equals 15 residues. The V and J ends lost 6 bases and 2 bases respectively, with 14 bases between them. The germline V gene encodes CDR1 MNHNS and CDR2 SASEGT. The CDR3 sequence: CASRERQLRNQPQHF. In DNA form, the CDR3 reads TGTGCCAGCAGGGAGAGGCAGCTCCGCAATCAGCCCCAGCATTTT.

This clone was detected only once. The V gene is TRBV27, the J gene TRBJ2-1; TRBD2 matches 7 bases. Trimming took 1 base from V and 5 from J; bases not matched to a gene: 5. The CDR3 is 15 residues long. Germline V gives CDR1 MNHEY, CDR2 SMNVEV (reference sequence). CDR3 nucleotide sequence: TGTGCCAGCAGTTTATTTACTAGCGACAACAATGAGCAGTTCTTC. Protein product: CASSLFTSDNNEQFF.

The chain joins TRBV5-1 to TRBJ2-1; 10 nucleotides line up with TRBD2. The germline V gene has CDR1 SGHRS and CDR2 YFSETQ. J lost 4 bases, V lost 4 bases, and 5 bases had no gene match. This CDR3 spans 15 amino acids. The CDR3 loop is CASSTSGRDYNEQFF. For the CDR3, the DNA is TGCGCCAGCAGCACGAGCGGGAGGGATTACAATGAGCAGTTCTTC.

This chain links TRBV28 with TRBJ2-1; tentative D call: TRBD2 (5 bases). CDR1 and CDR2 from the germline V gene are MDHEN and SYDVKM. The CDR3 has 20 amino acids. Trimming took 6 bases from V and 4 from J, leaving 31 bases between them. The CDR3 region is CASSRRDVVNRAGRYNEQFF. CDR3 DNA sequence: TGTGCCAGCAGCCGACGTGACGTGGTCAACCGTGCGGGCAGATACAATGAGCAGTTCTTC.

This chain links TRBV11-3 with TRBJ1-1; D is ambiguous. The CDR3 runs to 13 residues. The V end was cut by 1 base, the J end by 7 bases, with 10 bases between. CDR1 SGHNT and CDR2 YENEEA come from the germline V gene. The CDR3 nucleotides are TGTGCCAGCAGCTTAGGAGCGAAGAGTGAAGCTTTCTTT. Protein sequence: CASSLGAKSEAFF.

J is TRBJ1-1 and V is TRBV25-1; 8 bases are shared with TRBD1. Germline V lookup: CDR1 MGHDK, CDR2 SYGVNS. The junction had 9 bases not matched to a gene; V was cut back by 8 bases and J by 4 bases. The CDR3 covers 14 residues. The CDR3 sequence is CASGHRGKGTEAFF. In nucleotides, the CDR3 is TGTGCCAGCGGACACAGGGGGAAAGGCACTGAAGCTTTCTTT.

The chain combines TRBV28 with TRBJ1-6, with D perhaps matching TRBD1 (6 bases). Trimming removed 5 bases from V and 17 bases from J, with 16 bases in between. The CDR3 has 12 amino acids. CDR1 is MDHEN and CDR2 is SYDVKM in the germline V gene. CDR3 sequence (DNA): TGTGCCAGCAGTACAGGACAGTTTTTCTTCCACTTT. Residues: CASSTGQFFFHF.